Listed below are T cell receptor beta chains from one sample, sequenced in a study of blood T cell repertoires in COVID-19. The assay was immunoSEQ multiplex PCR, and TCRdb's table has in-frame clones only and misses some. The data contain 150,000 to 160,000 clones, 75% to 90% of them seen just once; the ten biggest clones take up about 2.4%. Sequencing was carried out using peripheral blood. The receptors come from a woman aged 70-85 years with acute or convalescent COVID-19. Both conserved end residues are part of each CDR3. Each record gives: V gene, J gene, clone size, D gene, CDR3 protein, CDR3 DNA. A D gene is named only where the DNA matches it firmly. Clone size is shown for a subset of rows, as once, few, many or a class of expanded clone.

TRBV6-5	TRBJ1-6	-	-	CASRSDYHSPLHF	TGTGCCAGTCGGTCTGACTATCATTCACCCCTCCACTTT
TRBV7-2	TRBJ1-2	-	-	CASSPPGEARGYTF	TGTGCCAGCAGCCCCCCGGGGGAGGCCCGAGGCTACACCTTC
TRBV2	TRBJ2-1	-	TRBD2	CASSGLVSEQFF	TGTGCCAGCAGCGGACTAGTTAGTGAGCAGTTCTTC
TRBV2	TRBJ2-3	-	-	CASSDLIRRFTDTQYF	TGTGCCAGCAGTGACTTAATTAGGCGGTTCACAGATACGCAGTATTTT
TRBV5-1	TRBJ2-1	-	-	CASSFWQVDNEQFF	TGCGCCAGCAGCTTTTGGCAGGTGGACAATGAGCAGTTCTTC
TRBV3-1/TRBV3-2	TRBJ2-5	-	TRBD2	CASSQDGPRVATSGGAKETQYF	TGTGCCAGCAGCCAAGATGGACCCCGGGTGGCGACTAGCGGGGGGGCCAAGGAGACCCAGTACTTC
TRBV7-2	TRBJ1-2	-	-	CASSLGAGGFYGYTF	TGTGCCAGCAGCTTAGGGGCAGGCGGGTTCTATGGCTACACCTTC
TRBV7-9	TRBJ1-2	-	TRBD1	CASSEGQGPLRGYTF	TGTGCCAGCAGCGAGGGACAGGGGCCTCTCCGGGGCTACACCTTC
TRBV19	TRBJ2-1	-	-	CASNRGNSYNEQFF	TGTGCCAGTAATCGGGGGAACTCCTACAATGAGCAGTTCTTC
TRBV7-9	TRBJ1-1	few	-	CASSTEGGLATEAFF	TGTGCCAGCAGCACCGAGGGGGGGTTAGCCACTGAAGCTTTCTTT
TRBV28	TRBJ1-1	-	TRBD1	CASSTWTGGRAFF	TGTGCCAGCAGTACATGGACAGGGGGTCGAGCTTTCTTT
TRBV10-3	TRBJ1-3	-	TRBD1	CAISESTGQRSSGNTIYF	TGTGCCATCAGTGAGTCAACGGGACAGAGGAGCTCTGGAAACACCATATATTTT
TRBV5-8	TRBJ2-4	-	-	CASSWGLAKNIQYF	TGTGCCAGCAGCTGGGGGCTAGCCAAAAACATTCAGTACTTC
TRBV29-1	TRBJ1-5	-	-	CSALVPNQPQHF	TGCAGCGCCCTAGTACCAAATCAGCCCCAGCATTTT
TRBV2	TRBJ1-2	-	TRBD1	CASSEDRGTGYTF	TGTGCCAGCAGTGAAGACAGGGGGACCGGCTACACCTTC
TRBV5-1	TRBJ2-2	-	TRBD2	CASSLTSGNTGELFF	TGCGCCAGCAGCTTGACTAGCGGGAACACCGGGGAGCTGTTTTTT
TRBV7-9	TRBJ2-1	-	-	CASSLDSSYNEQFF	TGTGCCAGCAGCTTGGACAGTTCCTACAATGAGCAGTTCTTC
TRBV3-1/TRBV3-2	TRBJ1-2	-	-	CASSQESYYGYTF	TGTGCCAGCAGCCAAGAGAGTTACTATGGCTACACCTTC
TRBV27	TRBJ2-5	-	TRBD1	CASSLSGQGWAETQYF	TGTGCCAGCAGTTTATCCGGACAGGGGTGGGCAGAGACCCAGTACTTC
TRBV6-5	TRBJ1-2	-	-	CASSYSDRSNYGYTF	TGTGCCAGCAGTTACTCGGACAGATCTAACTATGGCTACACCTTC
TRBV24-1	TRBJ2-3	-	TRBD2	CATSAHSGGPPTDTQYF	TGTGCCACCAGTGCCCACAGCGGGGGGCCCCCCACAGATACGCAGTATTTT
TRBV29-1	TRBJ2-3	-	TRBD2	CSIWGGTTDTQYF	TGCAGCATCTGGGGGGGGACCACAGATACGCAGTATTTT
TRBV27	TRBJ1-2	-	TRBD1	CASRRTGLYGYTF	TGTGCCAGCAGGAGGACAGGGCTCTATGGCTACACCTTC
TRBV6-2/TRBV6-3	TRBJ1-2	-	TRBD1	CASNYQTGGAGGYTF	TGTGCCAGCAATTATCAGACAGGGGGCGCGGGAGGCTACACCTTC
TRBV5-1	TRBJ1-2	-	-	CASSLAAGVRYGYTF	TGCGCCAGCAGCTTGGCGGCAGGGGTTCGCTATGGCTACACCTTC
TRBV7-2	TRBJ2-5	-	-	CASSTTGRIETQYF	TGTGCCAGCAGTACGACGGGGAGGATTGAGACCCAGTACTTC
TRBV7-2	TRBJ2-5	-	-	CASSPGKGETQYF	TGTGCCAGCAGTCCAGGGAAGGGAGAGACCCAGTACTTC
TRBV12-3/TRBV12-4	TRBJ1-1	-	-	CASSLLENTEAFF	TGTGCCAGCAGTTTATTAGAGAACACTGAAGCTTTCTTT
TRBV7-2	TRBJ2-4	-	TRBD2	CASSLRFGTSGYQIPIQYF	TGTGCCAGCAGCCTGCGTTTTGGGACTAGCGGGTACCAAATCCCCATTCAGTACTTC
TRBV7-2	TRBJ2-7	-	TRBD2	CASSLGLAGALGEQYF	TGTGCCAGCAGCTTAGGGCTAGCGGGGGCTTTGGGGGAGCAGTACTTC
TRBV19	TRBJ1-4	-	TRBD1	CASSLGQGIKLFF	TGTGCCAGTAGTTTGGGACAGGGGATAAAACTGTTTTTT